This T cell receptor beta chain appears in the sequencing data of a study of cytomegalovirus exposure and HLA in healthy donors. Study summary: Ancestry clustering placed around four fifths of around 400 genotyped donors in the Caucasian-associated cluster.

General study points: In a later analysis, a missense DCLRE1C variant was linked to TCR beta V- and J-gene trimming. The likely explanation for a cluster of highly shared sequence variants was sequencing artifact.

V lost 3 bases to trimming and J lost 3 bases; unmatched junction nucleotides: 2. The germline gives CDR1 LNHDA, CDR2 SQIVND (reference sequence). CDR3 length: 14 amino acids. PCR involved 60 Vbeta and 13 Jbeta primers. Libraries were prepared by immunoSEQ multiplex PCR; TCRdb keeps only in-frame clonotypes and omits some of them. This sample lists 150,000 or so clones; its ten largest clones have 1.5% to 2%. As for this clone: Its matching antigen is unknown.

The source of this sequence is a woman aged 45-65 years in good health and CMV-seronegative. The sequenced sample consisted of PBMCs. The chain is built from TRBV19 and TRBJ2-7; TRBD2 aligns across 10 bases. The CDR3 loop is CASSMASGSYEQYF. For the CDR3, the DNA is TGTGCCAGTAGTATGGCTAGCGGGAGCTACGAGCAGTACTTC.